This is a list of T cell receptor beta chains from one sample in a study of T cell responses to AZD1222 COVID-19 vaccine. Method: immunoSEQ multiplex PCR; TCRdb's copy keeps in-frame clones and lacks some. The sample consists of over 80,000 clones, 80% to 90% of them appearing once. The starting material was peripheral blood, obtained on day 0 of AZD1222 vaccination. Receptors originate from an adult in good health. The CDR3 runs from the conserved cysteine through the conserved F or W.

j_call v_call cdr3_length cdr3_aa
TRBJ1-1 TRBV5-1 14 CASSIDRPNTEAFF
TRBJ1-5 TRBV28 15 CASSTARGVVQPQHF
TRBJ1-1 TRBV5-4 14 CASGPGRGRTEAFF
TRBJ2-5 TRBV7-9 15 CASSRAAGSQETQYF
TRBJ1-1 TRBV14 12 CASSRDKHEAFF
TRBJ2-5 TRBV14 18 CASSQAPVVGHPQETQYF
TRBJ1-4 TRBV28 13 CASSRRGGEKLFF
TRBJ2-5 TRBV19 14 CASSIVGLQETQYF
TRBJ2-7 TRBV19 20 CASSSRPGTSFPEGAYEQYF
TRBJ2-2 TRBV7-2 14 CASSLDPRSGELFF
TRBJ2-1 TRBV5-1 12 CASSLGVNEQFF
TRBJ2-3 TRBV19 17 CASSNGPGLAGTDTQYF
TRBJ2-1 TRBV28 15 CASSVSGTRYNEQFF
TRBJ2-2 TRBV11-2 12 CASHGITGELFF
TRBJ2-7 TRBV10-3 15 CAISEPGLTSYEQYF
TRBJ1-2 TRBV28 12 CASSSTVYGYTF
TRBJ2-7 TRBV30 11 CAWSGGIEQYF
TRBJ1-2 TRBV5-4 13 CASSRGTGDGYTF
TRBJ2-3 TRBV5-6 14 CASSFGQGTDTQYF
TRBJ2-6 TRBV6-6 13 CASRDRTGDVLTF
TRBJ2-1 TRBV7-9 15 CASSYGTSGRNEQFF
TRBJ2-7 TRBV11-2 14 CASSLGFSSYEQYF
TRBJ2-7 TRBV5-1 13 CASSPGPLDEQYF
TRBJ2-7 TRBV6-2/TRBV6-3 14 CASSWTSLTYEQYF